Listed below are T cell receptor beta chains from one sample, sequenced in a study of T cell responses to AZD1222 COVID-19 vaccine. The protocol was immunoSEQ multiplex PCR, while the TCRdb copy is restricted to in-frame clones and leaves out a portion. The sample contains 70,000 to 85,000 clones, 86% of which appear only once. The source material was peripheral blood, sampled on day 0 of AZD1222 vaccination. Receptors originate from an adult in good health. CDR3s include the opening cysteine and the closing phenylalanine or tryptophan. Fields, in order: J gene, D gene, clone size, V gene, CDR3 DNA, CDR3 protein. The D gene is left open where the match is weak. For some rows the clone size is stated as once, few or many, or as a class when expanded; others skip it.

J gene: TRBJ1-1; D gene: NA; clone size: NA; V gene: TRBV6-1; CDR3 DNA: TGTGCCAGCAGTGAAGGGAAGGCATGGGGGGCTTTCTTT; CDR3 protein: CASSEGKAWGAFF
J gene: TRBJ2-1; D gene: TRBD2; clone size: NA; V gene: TRBV28; CDR3 DNA: TGTGCCAGCACCTCCCCAGCGGGAGATGAGCAGTTCTTC; CDR3 protein: CASTSPAGDEQFF
J gene: TRBJ2-7; D gene: NA; clone size: NA; V gene: TRBV7-2; CDR3 DNA: TGTGCCAGCAGCACAGTGGGGGCAGGGAGGTTGGGCGAGCAGTACTTC; CDR3 protein: CASSTVGAGRLGEQYF
J gene: TRBJ2-7; D gene: NA; clone size: NA; V gene: TRBV4-3; CDR3 DNA: TGCGCCAGCAGCCAAGAATCTAACGCCCACTACGAGCAGTACTTC; CDR3 protein: CASSQESNAHYEQYF
J gene: TRBJ1-4; D gene: NA; clone size: once; V gene: TRBV11-2; CDR3 DNA: TGTGCCAGCAGCCCCTATCGAGGGACATTTGAAAAACTGTTTTTT; CDR3 protein: CASSPYRGTFEKLFF
J gene: TRBJ2-2; D gene: NA; clone size: NA; V gene: TRBV2; CDR3 DNA: TGTGCCAGCAGTAAGGGGGTAACGAACACCGGGGAGCTGTTTTTT; CDR3 protein: CASSKGVTNTGELFF
J gene: TRBJ2-7; D gene: NA; clone size: once; V gene: TRBV6-6; CDR3 DNA: TGTGCCAGCAGTTACGGCAGGGGACTTGACGAGCAGTACTTC; CDR3 protein: CASSYGRGLDEQYF
J gene: TRBJ2-5; D gene: NA; clone size: NA; V gene: TRBV4-1; CDR3 DNA: TGCGCCAGCAGCCAGGGTGACGGGGGTCAAGAGACCCAGTACTTC; CDR3 protein: CASSQGDGGQETQYF
J gene: TRBJ2-3; D gene: NA; clone size: NA; V gene: TRBV27; CDR3 DNA: TGTGCCAGCAGTTTAGATTATAGCACAGATACGCAGTATTTT; CDR3 protein: CASSLDYSTDTQYF
J gene: TRBJ2-7; D gene: TRBD1; clone size: NA; V gene: TRBV20-1; CDR3 DNA: TGCAGTGCTAGTTCACCGGGACAGGGGGTCTCCTACGAGCAGTACTTC; CDR3 protein: CSASSPGQGVSYEQYF
J gene: TRBJ2-5; D gene: NA; clone size: NA; V gene: TRBV5-8; CDR3 DNA: TGTGCCAGCAGCTTGCAAGGGTCGGAGACCCAGTACTTC; CDR3 protein: CASSLQGSETQYF
J gene: TRBJ2-2; D gene: NA; clone size: NA; V gene: TRBV20-1; CDR3 DNA: TGCAGTGCTAGTGGCCTAGCGCGGAACACCGGGGAGCTGTTTTTT; CDR3 protein: CSASGLARNTGELFF
J gene: TRBJ2-1; D gene: TRBD2; clone size: few; V gene: TRBV4-2; CDR3 DNA: TGTGCCAGCAGCCAAGAGCCTAGCGGGGGAACTGAGCAGTTCTTC; CDR3 protein: CASSQEPSGGTEQFF
J gene: TRBJ1-5; D gene: NA; clone size: NA; V gene: TRBV7-6; CDR3 DNA: TGTGCCAGCTCACTCCGGCCTTATAGCAATCAGCCCCAGCATTTT; CDR3 protein: CASSLRPYSNQPQHF
J gene: TRBJ2-5; D gene: NA; clone size: NA; V gene: TRBV2; CDR3 DNA: TGTGCCAGCACCTATGACGGAAACCAAGAGACCCAGTACTTC; CDR3 protein: CASTYDGNQETQYF
J gene: TRBJ2-1; D gene: TRBD2; clone size: NA; V gene: TRBV19; CDR3 DNA: TGTGCCAGTAGTATCCTAGCGGGGGGGCGAGTTGAGCAGTTCTTC; CDR3 protein: CASSILAGGRVEQFF
J gene: TRBJ2-1; D gene: NA; clone size: NA; V gene: TRBV28; CDR3 DNA: TGTGCCAGCAGCTACTACAATGAGCAGTTCTTC; CDR3 protein: CASSYYNEQFF
J gene: TRBJ1-6; D gene: NA; clone size: NA; V gene: TRBV6-5; CDR3 DNA: TGTGCCAGCACCCGGGGAAGGGACTCACCCCTCCACTTT; CDR3 protein: CASTRGRDSPLHF
J gene: TRBJ1-4; D gene: TRBD1; clone size: NA; V gene: TRBV9; CDR3 DNA: TGTGCCAGCAGCCTTCGACAGGGGGCGCCTGAAAAACTGTTTTTT; CDR3 protein: CASSLRQGAPEKLFF
J gene: TRBJ2-5; D gene: NA; clone size: few; V gene: TRBV2; CDR3 DNA: TGTGCCAGCAGTGAGGAGACCCAGTACTTC; CDR3 protein: CASSEETQYF
J gene: TRBJ1-4; D gene: TRBD1; clone size: NA; V gene: TRBV19; CDR3 DNA: TGTGCCAGTAGGGGGGGACAGGAGAATGAAAAACTGTTTTTT; CDR3 protein: CASRGGQENEKLFF
J gene: TRBJ2-3; D gene: TRBD2; clone size: NA; V gene: TRBV5-4; CDR3 DNA: TGTGCCAGCAGCAAGGGACTAGCGGAGAGCACAGATACGCAGTATTTT; CDR3 protein: CASSKGLAESTDTQYF
J gene: TRBJ2-1; D gene: NA; clone size: NA; V gene: TRBV15; CDR3 DNA: TGTGCCACCAGCAGAGAGGGCACCTCCTACAATGAGCAGTTCTTC; CDR3 protein: CATSREGTSYNEQFF
J gene: TRBJ1-2; D gene: TRBD1; clone size: NA; V gene: TRBV19; CDR3 DNA: TGTGCCAGTAGAAGGACAGGGGTAAACTATGGCTACACCTTC; CDR3 protein: CASRRTGVNYGYTF
J gene: TRBJ2-7; D gene: NA; clone size: NA; V gene: TRBV6-1; CDR3 DNA: TGTGCCAGCAGTGAAACGCTAAGGGGGTACGAGCAGTACTTC; CDR3 protein: CASSETLRGYEQYF
J gene: TRBJ2-7; D gene: NA; clone size: NA; V gene: TRBV4-2; CDR3 DNA: TGTGCCAGCAGCCACCTGACAGGCTCCTACGAGCAGTACTTC; CDR3 protein: CASSHLTGSYEQYF
J gene: TRBJ2-7; D gene: TRBD2; clone size: once; V gene: TRBV7-2; CDR3 DNA: TGTGCCAGCAGCTCTAGCGGGCCTACCTACGAGCAGTACTTC; CDR3 protein: CASSSSGPTYEQYF
J gene: TRBJ2-7; D gene: TRBD1; clone size: NA; V gene: TRBV7-2; CDR3 DNA: TGTGCCAGCAGCTTTCAGACAGGGGGCCCCTACGAGCAGTACTTC; CDR3 protein: CASSFQTGGPYEQYF
J gene: TRBJ2-7; D gene: TRBD1; clone size: NA; V gene: TRBV11-2; CDR3 DNA: TGTGCCAGCAGCTTAGATGCCCGGACAGGACCGAGGTCCCTATACTTC; CDR3 protein: CASSLDARTGPRSLYF
J gene: TRBJ1-6; D gene: NA; clone size: NA; V gene: TRBV28; CDR3 DNA: TGTGCCAGCAGTTTATACCTTAATTCACCCCTCCACTTT; CDR3 protein: CASSLYLNSPLHF
J gene: TRBJ2-7; D gene: NA; clone size: NA; V gene: TRBV28; CDR3 DNA: TGTGCCAGCACCCCTGGGGCGGTAGAGCAGTACTTC; CDR3 protein: CASTPGAVEQYF
J gene: TRBJ2-2; D gene: NA; clone size: few; V gene: TRBV2; CDR3 DNA: TGTGCCGGACTATGGACACAGAACACCGGGGAGCTGTTTTTT; CDR3 protein: CAGLWTQNTGELFF
J gene: TRBJ1-2; D gene: TRBD1; clone size: NA; V gene: TRBV4-1; CDR3 DNA: TGCGCCAGCAGCCAAGATCCCACGGACAGGGCGGGTTGGCACTTC; CDR3 protein: CASSQDPTDRAGWHF
J gene: TRBJ1-2; D gene: NA; clone size: NA; V gene: TRBV11-2; CDR3 DNA: TGTGCCAGCAGCTTAGCAATAACAGCTACTTATGGCTACACCTTC; CDR3 protein: CASSLAITATYGYTF
J gene: TRBJ2-1; D gene: TRBD2; clone size: once; V gene: TRBV11-3; CDR3 DNA: TGTGCCAGCAGCGCGGGACTAGCGGGGGGCAACGATGAGCAGTTCTTC; CDR3 protein: CASSAGLAGGNDEQFF
J gene: TRBJ2-1; D gene: NA; clone size: NA; V gene: TRBV7-9; CDR3 DNA: TGTGCCAGCAGCGCACCACCCGAGGGGATCGCCTACAATGAGCAGTTCTTC; CDR3 protein: CASSAPPEGIAYNEQFF
J gene: TRBJ1-2; D gene: TRBD1; clone size: NA; V gene: TRBV19; CDR3 DNA: TGTGCCAGTAGTAGCGGGACCCAGGGGGCGTATGGCTACACCTTC; CDR3 protein: CASSSGTQGAYGYTF
J gene: TRBJ1-4; D gene: TRBD1; clone size: NA; V gene: TRBV11-2; CDR3 DNA: TGTGCCAGCAGCTTCTCCAGGGGGGGGGCTAATGAAAAACTGTTTTTT; CDR3 protein: CASSFSRGGANEKLFF
J gene: TRBJ1-6; D gene: TRBD1; clone size: NA; V gene: TRBV9; CDR3 DNA: TGTGCCAGCAGCCCCTCAGGGGGTAATTCACCCCTCCACTTT; CDR3 protein: CASSPSGGNSPLHF
J gene: TRBJ2-2; D gene: TRBD1; clone size: NA; V gene: TRBV18; CDR3 DNA: TGTGCCAGCTCACCGGGGACAGCGAACACCGGGGAGCTGTTTTTT; CDR3 protein: CASSPGTANTGELFF
J gene: TRBJ1-5; D gene: TRBD1; clone size: NA; V gene: TRBV19; CDR3 DNA: TGTGCCAGTAGTACCGGGACAGGAATCTTTCAGCCCCAGCATTTT; CDR3 protein: CASSTGTGIFQPQHF
J gene: TRBJ2-7; D gene: NA; clone size: once; V gene: TRBV3-1/TRBV3-2; CDR3 DNA: TGTGCCAGCAGCCGGGGAAGTAGCTCCTACGAGCAGTACTTC; CDR3 protein: CASSRGSSSYEQYF
J gene: TRBJ2-1; D gene: TRBD1; clone size: NA; V gene: TRBV15; CDR3 DNA: TGTGCCACCAGCGGAAGCCCGGGACAGGGGTCGATTGAGCAGTTCTTC; CDR3 protein: CATSGSPGQGSIEQFF
J gene: TRBJ2-1; D gene: NA; clone size: NA; V gene: TRBV29-1; CDR3 DNA: TGCAGCGTTAAGGGATTCTCCTACAATGAGCAGTTCTTC; CDR3 protein: CSVKGFSYNEQFF
J gene: TRBJ2-2; D gene: NA; clone size: NA; V gene: TRBV7-6; CDR3 DNA: TGTGCCAGCAGCTTGGGGGAGCGGACGAACACCGGGGAGCTGTTTTTT; CDR3 protein: CASSLGERTNTGELFF
J gene: TRBJ2-2; D gene: TRBD2; clone size: NA; V gene: TRBV19; CDR3 DNA: TGTGCCAGTAGTAAGAGCGGGGCAAATGCCGGGGAGCTGTTTTTT; CDR3 protein: CASSKSGANAGELFF
J gene: TRBJ2-1; D gene: TRBD2; clone size: NA; V gene: TRBV9; CDR3 DNA: TGTGCCAGCACCCCTGGGGGGAGGGCCCCGGATGAGCAGTTCTTC; CDR3 protein: CASTPGGRAPDEQFF